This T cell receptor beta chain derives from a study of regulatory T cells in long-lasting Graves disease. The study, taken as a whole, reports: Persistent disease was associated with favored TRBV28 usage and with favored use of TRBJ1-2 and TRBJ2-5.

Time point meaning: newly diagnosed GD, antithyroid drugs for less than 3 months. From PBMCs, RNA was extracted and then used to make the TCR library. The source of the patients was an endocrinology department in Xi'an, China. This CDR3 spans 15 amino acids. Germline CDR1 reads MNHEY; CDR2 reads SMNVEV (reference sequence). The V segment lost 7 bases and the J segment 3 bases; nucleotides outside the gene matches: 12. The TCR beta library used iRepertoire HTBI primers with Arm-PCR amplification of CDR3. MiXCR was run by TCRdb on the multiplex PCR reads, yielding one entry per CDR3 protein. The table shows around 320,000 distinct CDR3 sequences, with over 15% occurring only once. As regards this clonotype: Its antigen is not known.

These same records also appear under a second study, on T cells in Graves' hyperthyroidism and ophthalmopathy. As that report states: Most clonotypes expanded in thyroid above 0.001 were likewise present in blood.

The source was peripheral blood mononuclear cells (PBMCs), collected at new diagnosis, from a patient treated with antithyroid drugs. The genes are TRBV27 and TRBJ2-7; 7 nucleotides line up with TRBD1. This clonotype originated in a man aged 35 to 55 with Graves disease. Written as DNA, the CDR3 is TGTGCCAGCAACCAATCGACAGGGAACGACTACGAGCAGTACTTC. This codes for CASNQSTGNDYEQYF.